A single T cell receptor beta chain is shown here with its context. Its target is not known. Diagnoses used clinical symptoms, serum thyroxine and TRAb, thyroid ultrasound and orbital computed tomography. The data stem from a study of T cells in Graves' hyperthyroidism and ophthalmopathy. General study results and limits: Ophthalmopathy and stable hyperthyroidism were told apart by a 13 V-J model.

The investigators amplified TCR beta CDR3 regions from RNA transcripts. A first-round RT-PCR of the TCR CDR3 used the HTBI primer set. MiXCR was run by TCRdb on the multiplex PCR reads, yielding one entry per CDR3 protein. The sample consists of 360,000 or so distinct CDR3 sequences, about 20% of them appearing once. The sequenced material came from blood. This clonotype was sampled from a woman aged 18-30 years with Graves' hyperthyroidism.

The CDR3 DNA follows: TGCGCCAGCAGAAAGGCGGGGGGGCGGGAGACCCAGTACTTC. Protein sequence: CASRKAGGRETQYF. J is TRBJ2-5 and V is TRBV4-1; 9 bases line up with TRBD2. The CDR3 sequence is 14 residues long. V was pared by 6 bases and J by 5 bases, with 7 bases of the junction left unmatched. CDR1 MGHRA and CDR2 YSYEKL come from the germline V gene.